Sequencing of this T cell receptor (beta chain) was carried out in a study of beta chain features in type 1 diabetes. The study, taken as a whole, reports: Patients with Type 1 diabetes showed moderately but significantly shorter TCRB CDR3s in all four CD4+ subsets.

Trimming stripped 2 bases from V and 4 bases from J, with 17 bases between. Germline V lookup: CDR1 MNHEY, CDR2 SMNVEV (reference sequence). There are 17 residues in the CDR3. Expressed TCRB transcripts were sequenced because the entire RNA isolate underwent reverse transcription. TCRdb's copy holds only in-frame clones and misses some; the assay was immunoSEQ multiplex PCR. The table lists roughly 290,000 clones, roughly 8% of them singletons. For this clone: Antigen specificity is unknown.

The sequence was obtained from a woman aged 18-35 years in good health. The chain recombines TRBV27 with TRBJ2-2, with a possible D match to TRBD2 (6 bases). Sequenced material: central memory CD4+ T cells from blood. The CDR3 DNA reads TGTGCCAGCAGTTTACTCGCAGGGAGGACTGGCACCGGGGAGCTGTTTTTT. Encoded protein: CASSLLAGRTGTGELFF.